A single sample is the source of the 9 T cell receptor beta chains below, sequenced in a study of T cell responses to AZD1222 COVID-19 vaccine. Sequenced by immunoSEQ multiplex PCR; TCRdb stores in-frame clones only, minus some. The table includes about 110,000 clones, roughly 88% detected once. Sequences were derived from peripheral blood, sampled on day 0 of AZD1222 vaccination. These receptor sequences come from an adult in good health.

This chain connects TRBV6-2 or TRBV6-3 to TRBJ2-1; 8 positions agree with TRBD1. Per the germline V gene, CDR1 is MNHEY and CDR2 is SVGEGT. Trimming removed 2 bases from V and 5 bases from J; junction bases left unmatched: 5. The CDR3 has 15 residues. CDR3 DNA: TGTGCCAGCAGTTACCCATGGACAGGGAACAATGAGCAGTTCTTC. This translates into CASSYPWTGNNEQFF.

The chain has TRBV9 and TRBJ2-3; 10 bases are shared with TRBD2. Germline V gene sequence: CDR1 SGDLS, CDR2 YYNGEE. The CDR3 spans 16 residues. V lost 4 bases, J lost 3 bases, and 8 bases stayed unmatched. The CDR3 loop reads CASSISSGRATDTQYF. In DNA, the CDR3 is TGTGCCAGCAGCATCTCTAGCGGGAGAGCGACAGATACGCAGTATTTT.

V usage is TRBV5-4 and J usage is TRBJ1-6; 8 bases are shared with TRBD1. The germline CDR1 and CDR2 sequences are SGHNT and YYREEE (reference sequence). V shed 4 bases, J shed 8 bases, and the junction held 5 bases outside the gene matches. The CDR3 spans 14 residues. The CDR3 bases are TGTGCCAGCAGCCGAGACAGGGGATATTCACCCCTCCACTTT. As protein: CASSRDRGYSPLHF.

J is TRBJ2-3 and V is TRBV5-4, with no clear D. This CDR3 spans 15 amino acids. CDR1 is SGHNT, CDR2 YYREEE, per germline (reference sequence). Trimming stripped 0 bases from V and 2 bases from J, with 10 bases between. CDR3 residues: CASSLGLPPTDTQYF. The CDR3 bases are TGTGCCAGCAGCTTGGGCCTCCCCCCCACAGATACGCAGTATTTT.

The rearrangement links TRBV2 to TRBJ1-6, with 10 bases fitting TRBD1. CDR1 SNHLY and CDR2 FYNNEI come from the germline V gene. The CDR3 is 17 amino acids. The V segment lost 1 base and the J segment 7 bases; nucleotides outside the gene matches: 7. CDR3 nucleotide sequence: TGTGCCAGCAGTGAAGGAGGTGCGGGACAGGGGAATTCACCCCTCCACTTT. Amino acids: CASSEGGAGQGNSPLHF.

This clone was picked up one time. The DNA of the CDR3 is TGCGCCAGCAGCTTGAGAGAGGGGGTGCCCTACGAGCAGTACTTC. Translating gives CASSLREGVPYEQYF. This chain joins TRBV5-1 and TRBJ2-7; D is possibly TRBD1 (6 bases). The CDR3 is 15 amino acids. The V end lost 1 base, the J end lost 2 bases, and 13 bases lay between the germline ends. Germline V gives CDR1 SGHRS, CDR2 YFSETQ.

The V gene is TRBV19, the J gene TRBJ1-4; D gene uncertain. Trimming shortened V by 6 bases and J by 8 bases, and 7 bases separated the two germline ends. Germline loops: CDR1 LNHDA, CDR2 SQIVND (reference sequence). This CDR3 comprises 11 residues. CDR3 DNA sequence: TGTGCCAGTAGGAAAAGGGAAAAACTGTTTTTT. Its translation: CASRKREKLFF.

This clone turned up a few times. This chain uses TRBV5-1 with TRBJ2-2; tentatively, D is TRBD1 (5 bases). The CDR3 runs to 16 residues. V lost 4 bases to trimming and J lost 4 bases, with 17 bases between them. Germline assignment: CDR1 SGHRS and CDR2 YFSETQ. DNA for the CDR3: TGCGCCAGCAGCGTTGGCGTCCAGGGTGGCACCGGGGAGCTGTTTTTT. It encodes CASSVGVQGGTGELFF.

The V call is TRBV24-1, the J call TRBJ2-1; TRBD2 matches 9 bases. Unmatched junction bases numbered 11, after V lost 4 bases and J lost 8 bases. The CDR3 totals 16 residues. Germline CDR1 KGHDR, CDR2 SFDVKD. The CDR3 loop is CATSDAAAGGGDEQFF. The CDR3 nucleotides read TGTGCCACCAGTGACGCAGCAGCGGGAGGAGGGGATGAGCAGTTCTTC.